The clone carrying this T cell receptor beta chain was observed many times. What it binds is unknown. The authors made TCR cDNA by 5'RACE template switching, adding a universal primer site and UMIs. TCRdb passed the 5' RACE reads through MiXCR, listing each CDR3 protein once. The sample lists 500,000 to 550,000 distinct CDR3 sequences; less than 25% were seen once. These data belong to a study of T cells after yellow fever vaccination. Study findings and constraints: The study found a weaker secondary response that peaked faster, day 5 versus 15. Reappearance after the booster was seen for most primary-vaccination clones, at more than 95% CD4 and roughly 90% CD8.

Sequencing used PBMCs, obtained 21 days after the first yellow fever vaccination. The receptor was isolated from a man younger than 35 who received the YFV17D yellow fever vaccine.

This chain's CDR3 is CASRNSYGETEAFF. DNA for the CDR3: TGTGCCAGCAGAAATTCCTACGGGGAGACTGAAGCTTTCTTT. This rearrangement joins TRBV7-9 to TRBJ1-1; D uncertain. Between the trimmed V and J ends, which lost 6 bases and 5 bases, there was a span of 16 bases. This CDR3 spans 14 amino acids. Germline CDR1 reads SEHNR; CDR2 reads FQNEAQ (reference sequence). The whole variable domain, remainder taken from reference TRBV7-9 and TRBJ1-1, is DTGVSQNPRHKITKRGQNVTFRCDPISEHNRLYWYRQTLGQGPEFLTYFQNEAQLEKSRLLSDRFSAERPKGSFSTLEIQRTEQGDSAMYLCASRNSYGETEAFFGQGTRLTVV.